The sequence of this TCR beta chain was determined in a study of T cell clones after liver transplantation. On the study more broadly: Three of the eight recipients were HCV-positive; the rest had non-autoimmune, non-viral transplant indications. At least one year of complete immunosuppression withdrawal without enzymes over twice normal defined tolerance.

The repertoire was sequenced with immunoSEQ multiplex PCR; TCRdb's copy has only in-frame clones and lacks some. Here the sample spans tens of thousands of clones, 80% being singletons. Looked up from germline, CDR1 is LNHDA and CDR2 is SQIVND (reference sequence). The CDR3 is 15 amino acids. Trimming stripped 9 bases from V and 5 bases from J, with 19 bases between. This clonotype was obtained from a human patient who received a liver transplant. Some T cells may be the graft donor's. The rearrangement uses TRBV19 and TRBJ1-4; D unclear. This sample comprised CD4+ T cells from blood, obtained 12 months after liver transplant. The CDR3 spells CASKGLGSANEKLFF. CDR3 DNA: TGTGCCAGCAAAGGATTGGGGTCCGCGAATGAAAAACTGTTTTTT.